Each of the 24 T cell receptor beta chains below was sequenced from the same sample in a study of shared clonotypes between healthy human individuals (TCRdb year 2020). Libraries were constructed by the immunoSEQ multiplex PCR assay. The source is immuneACCESS, and TCRdb retained only in-frame sequences with V and J called. Part of the clones is not carried over; for the studies checked, unresolved V genes explain less than half of this, and the remainder is unexplained. For this sample there are fewer than 1.8 million clones; around 98.5% appear just once. In total, the top ten clones hold around 0.33% of the sample. The sample was naive CD4+ T cells sorted from blood. The sample's cell subset or site label, in plain terms: CD45RA+ positively selected. Source of these receptors: a man younger than 45 in good health.

Note on this clone: Other DNA sequences of this sample code for an identical CDR3. The V and J genes are TRBV6-5 and TRBJ2-7; tentative D call: TRBD1 (6 bases). CDR1 MNHEY and CDR2 SVGAGI come from the germline V gene. CDR3 length: 14 amino acids. V was trimmed by 2 bases and J by 3 bases, leaving 11 bases between them. CDR3 region: CASSYGGRDYEQYF. Written as DNA, the CDR3 is TGTGCCAGCAGTTACGGGGGCAGAGACTACGAGCAGTACTTC.

The chain combines TRBV5-1 with TRBJ2-1, with 12 positions matching TRBD2. Unmatched junction bases numbered 17, after V lost 3 bases and J lost 7 bases. The CDR3 has 19 amino acids. Germline V gives CDR1 SGHRS, CDR2 YFSETQ. CDR3 residues: CASSSSPFILAGGVNEQFF. As DNA, the CDR3 is TGCGCCAGCAGCTCTAGCCCATTTATACTAGCGGGAGGAGTGAATGAGCAGTTCTTC.

The V and J genes are TRBV19 and TRBJ2-2; possibly TRBD1 for D (6 bases). V lost 3 bases, J lost 5 bases, and 16 bases lay in between. The CDR3 extends over 16 amino acids. CDR1 and CDR2 from the germline V gene are LNHDA and SQIVND (reference sequence). The chain's CDR3 is CASSIMQGQGTGELFF. CDR3 coding DNA: TGTGCCAGTAGTATTATGCAGGGGCAGGGGACCGGGGAGCTGTTTTTT.

The rearrangement uses TRBV2 and TRBJ2-7; no reliable D call. This CDR3 contains 11 residues. V was cut by 10 bases and J by 7 bases, with 14 bases left in between. CDR1 SNHLY and CDR2 FYNNEI come from the germline V gene. The CDR3 spells CATCTLDEQYF. CDR3 in DNA: TGTGCCACCTGTACCCTGGATGAGCAGTACTTC.

The chain uses TRBV7-2 and TRBJ1-2; D not resolved. Germline-derived CDR1 and CDR2 are SGHTA and FQGNSA. Trimming pared 3 bases from V and 1 base from J, leaving 6 bases between. This CDR3 region has 13 residues. The CDR3 sequence is CASSFGGNYGYTF. The CDR3 DNA sequence: TGTGCCAGCAGCTTCGGCGGTAACTATGGCTACACCTTC.

The chain couples TRBV4-2 to TRBJ2-3; the match to TRBD2 covers 10 bases. The CDR3 has 16 amino acids. Germline CDR1 LGHNA, CDR2 YNFKEQ. The junction had 6 bases not matched to a gene; V was cut back by 3 bases and J by 3 bases. CDR3 amino acids: CASSHLVAGGTDTQYF. As DNA, the CDR3 is TGTGCCAGCAGCCATCTCGTAGCGGGAGGAACAGATACGCAGTATTTT.

This chain joins TRBV12-5 and TRBJ2-7, with D maybe TRBD1 (5 bases). The CDR3 extends over 12 amino acids. Germline CDR1 and CDR2: LGHNT and FRNRAP. V lost 6 bases, J lost 6 bases, and 12 bases lay in between. This chain's CDR3 is CASGTDQGEQYF. Written as DNA, the CDR3 is TGTGCTAGTGGAACCGACCAGGGCGAGCAGTACTTC.

The V call is TRBV7-8, the J call TRBJ2-1; possibly TRBD2 for D (6 bases). CDR3 size: 13 residues. V lost 1 base, J lost 10 bases, and 11 bases lay in between. From germline, CDR1 is SGHVS and CDR2 FQNEAQ. CDR3 nucleotide sequence: TGTGCCAGCAGCTTAGAAGGGAGGCAAGAGCAGTTCTTC. Translated, it gives CASSLEGRQEQFF.

V usage is TRBV6-1 and J usage is TRBJ2-7; TRBD1 might be the D (5 bases). The V gene's germline CDR1 is MNHNS and CDR2 SASEGT. CDR3 length: 13 residues. V lost 11 bases, J lost 0 bases, and 14 bases lay in between. CDR3 DNA: TGTGCCGGGCGACAGAACCCCTCCTACGAGCAGTACTTC. Amino acid sequence: CAGRQNPSYEQYF.

As to this clone: This CDR3 is also generated by other DNA sequences in the sample. The rearrangement joins TRBV5-1 to TRBJ2-7, with D tentatively TRBD1 (6 bases). There are 13 residues in the CDR3. Trimming shortened V by 1 base and J by 2 bases, and 7 bases separated the two germline ends. Germline assignment: CDR1 SGHRS and CDR2 YFSETQ. CDR3 sequence reads: CASSLPGAYEQYF. In DNA form, the CDR3 reads TGCGCCAGCAGCTTGCCAGGGGCCTACGAGCAGTACTTC.

The chain couples TRBV4-1 to TRBJ2-1; TRBD2 matches 9 bases. With V trimmed by 0 bases and J by 4 bases, 7 bases remained unmatched. Germline assignment: CDR1 MGHRA and CDR2 YSYEKL. The CDR3 sequence is 17 residues long. The CDR3 DNA reads TGCGCCAGCAGCCAAGATCATGGGCTAGCGGGATACAATGAGCAGTTCTTC. It encodes CASSQDHGLAGYNEQFF.

The chain joins TRBV11-2 to TRBJ2-4, with D possibly being TRBD2 (7 bases). Between the trimmed V and J ends, which lost 4 bases and 3 bases, there was a span of 19 bases. The CDR3 is 17 amino acids. Germline V gives CDR1 SGHAT, CDR2 FQNNGV. The CDR3 region is CASSWSRGEGYKNIQYF. In DNA, the CDR3 is TGTGCCAGCAGCTGGTCAAGGGGGGAGGGGTACAAAAACATTCAGTACTTC.

V is TRBV7-2 and J is TRBJ2-1, with 12 bases fitting TRBD2. The CDR3 contains 16 residues. The V gene end was trimmed by 5 bases and the J gene end by 4 bases; junction bases not matched to a gene: 6. The germline gives CDR1 SGHTA, CDR2 FQGNSA. The CDR3 sequence: CASSALAGGIYNEQFF. DNA for the CDR3: TGTGCCAGCAGCGCTCTAGCGGGAGGGATTTACAATGAGCAGTTCTTC.

The chain joins TRBV7-9 to TRBJ1-1; D unresolved. The CDR3 contains 13 residues. The ends were cut back, 5 bases at V and 2 bases at J, with 9 bases in the middle. The V gene's germline CDR1 is SEHNR and CDR2 FQNEAQ (reference sequence). CDR3 bases: TGTGCCAGCAGCAGCGGGCCAAACACTGAAGCTTTCTTT. This codes for CASSSGPNTEAFF.

The chain uses TRBV5-1 and TRBJ2-3; maybe TRBD2 (5 bases). The germline V gene has CDR1 SGHRS and CDR2 YFSETQ. Trimming removed 3 bases at V and 7 bases at J, with 21 bases between. The CDR3 covers 16 residues. The CDR3 DNA reads as TGCGCCAGCAGCTACTCAAAAAGCGGAAATGCGTATACGCAGTATTTT. Encoded protein: CASSYSKSGNAYTQYF.

The chain joins TRBV5-1 to TRBJ2-7; 13 bases line up with TRBD2. With 4 bases clipped from V and 6 bases from J, the junction kept 7 bases outside the gene matches. The CDR3 totals 15 residues. Germline loops: CDR1 SGHRS, CDR2 YFSETQ. CDR3 protein: CASSLRLAGGGEQYF. The CDR3 DNA reads as TGCGCCAGCAGCCTAAGACTAGCGGGAGGCGGCGAGCAGTACTTC.

V and J are TRBV7-3 and TRBJ2-7; TRBD2 matches 8 bases. V was clipped by 2 bases and J by 3 bases; unmatched bases: 6. The CDR3 runs 15 residues. Germline V lookup: CDR1 SGHTA, CDR2 FQGTGA. The CDR3 DNA reads as TGTGCCAGCAGCTTACGTAGCGGGATCCTCTACGAGCAGTACTTC. Translated, it gives CASSLRSGILYEQYF.

The chain joins TRBV7-9 to TRBJ2-7, with D unclear. V dropped 6 bases and J dropped 5 bases, with 11 bases sitting between them. CDR1 and CDR2 (germline): SEHNR, FQNEAQ (reference sequence). The CDR3 runs to 12 residues. The CDR3, as DNA: TGTGCCAGCAGGCGTCAGGTCCACGAGCAGTACTTC. Amino acids: CASRRQVHEQYF.

The chain has TRBV11-3 and TRBJ1-1, with D uncertain. V was cut by 5 bases and J by 4 bases, with 11 bases left in between. The CDR3 has 13 residues. Per germline, CDR1 SGHNT and CDR2 YENEEA. The CDR3 sequence is CASSHDTGTEAFF. The CDR3 coding sequence is TGTGCCAGCAGCCACGACACGGGCACTGAAGCTTTCTTT.

The V call is TRBV4-1, the J call TRBJ1-2, with D unresolved. Germline V CDR1 and CDR2: MGHRA, YSYEKL. Deletions cut 1 base from V and 7 bases from J, with 13 bases between. This CDR3 is 14 amino acids long. The CDR3 DNA follows: TGCGCCAGCAGCCAAGCTCACGGCGTAGGTGGCTACACCTTC. Translated: CASSQAHGVGGYTF.

This rearrangement joins TRBV10-2 to TRBJ1-2; D is perhaps TRBD1 (6 bases). Germline CDR1 is WSHSY and CDR2 is SAAADI. The CDR3 sequence is 17 residues long. Trimming cost V 11 bases and J 7 bases, with 32 bases left between them. CDR3 amino acids: CARFGDISMEVVVGYTF. CDR3 nucleotide sequence: TGCGCCCGGTTCGGGGACATTTCTATGGAGGTGGTGGTTGGCTACACCTTC.

The chain uses TRBV7-6 and TRBJ2-2, with 9 bases identical to TRBD1. The V segment lost 2 bases and the J segment 2 bases; nucleotides outside the gene matches: 9. This CDR3 comprises 18 residues. The germline CDR1 and CDR2 sequences are SGHVS and FNYEAQ. The CDR3 loop reads CASSLLPRDRVNTGELFF. The CDR3 DNA sequence: TGTGCCAGCAGCTTACTTCCCCGGGACAGGGTTAACACCGGGGAGCTGTTTTTT.

This clone appeared a single time. The chain joins TRBV28 to TRBJ2-1; 12 positions agree with TRBD2. CDR3 length: 16 residues. Germline-derived CDR1 and CDR2 are MDHEN and SYDVKM. The junction had 4 bases not matched to a gene; V was cut back by 4 bases and J by 3 bases. The CDR3 nucleotides read TGTGCCAGCAGTTCCCCGGGACTAGCGGGCTACAATGAGCAGTTCTTC. This codes for CASSSPGLAGYNEQFF. Supplemented by reference TRBV28 and TRBJ2-1, the full variable domain reads DVKVTQSSRYLVKRTGEKVFLECVQDMDHENMFWYRQDPGLGLRLIYFSYDVKMKEKGDIPEGYSVSREKKERFSLILESASTNQTSMYLCASSSPGLAGYNEQFFGPGTRLTVL.

This clone was found once. As DNA, the CDR3 is TGTGCCAGCAGCCATAAACTAGCGGGAGGCTTTATGAAGACCCAGTACTTC. This encodes CASSHKLAGGFMKTQYF. The genes are TRBV14 and TRBJ2-5, with 12 bases matching TRBD2. V trimming: 3 bases; J trimming: 6 bases; junction bases outside the gene matches: 11. This CDR3 has 17 amino acids. Looked up from germline, CDR1 is SGHDN and CDR2 is FVKESK.